A single sample is the source of the 29 T cell receptor beta chains below, sequenced in a study of human T cells and chemical hapten exposure. Time point of the sample: pre-sensitization, week 0. Treatment noted: therapeutic diphenylcyclopropenone sensitization with weekly scalp DPC. TCRdb re-called the RACE reads through MiXCR, storing one row per CDR3 protein. The sample lists a few hundred thousand distinct CDR3 sequences, approximately 8.6% occurring once. The sequencing used whole blood, collected in connection with sensitization to the hapten diphenylcyclopropenone (DPC). Source of these receptors: a woman in her thirties or forties with alopecia areata. Some clones in this sample may be carry-over from other donors' samples.

The V and J genes are TRBV5-1 and TRBJ2-3; TRBD1 is a possible D gene (5 bases). The CDR3 sequence is 18 residues long. The V gene lost 0 bases and the J gene lost 6 bases, with 23 bases spanning the gap. The germline CDR1 and CDR2 sequences are SGHRS and YFSETQ. CDR3 nucleotide sequence: TGCGCCAGCAGCTTGGCCGCCCCAGGGCTATCCGGTGTTGATACGCAGTATTTT. This codes for CASSLAAPGLSGVDTQYF.

This clonotype was seen only a few times. V and J are TRBV27 and TRBJ2-2, with D unresolved. Deletions cut 5 bases from V and 3 bases from J, with 10 bases between. The CDR3 has 14 residues. CDR1 and CDR2 from the germline V gene are MNHEY and SMNVEV (reference sequence). CDR3 region: CASSREPHTGELFF. In DNA form, the CDR3 reads TGTGCCAGCAGTAGAGAACCTCACACCGGGGAGCTGTTTTTT.

This clonotype was observed a few times. The V gene is TRBV28, the J gene TRBJ2-3; 7 positions agree with TRBD1. The CDR3 contains 15 residues. Losses at the gene ends were 6 bases for V and 4 bases for J; bases not matched to a gene: 10. The germline gives CDR1 MDHEN, CDR2 SYDVKM. The CDR3 loop reads CASSPRSGQPDTQYF. The CDR3 coding sequence is TGTGCCAGCAGCCCAAGGTCGGGACAGCCAGATACGCAGTATTTT.

This clonotype was seen ten or more times. The chain links TRBV5-1 to TRBJ1-5; D might be TRBD1 (6 bases). The germline gives CDR1 SGHRS, CDR2 YFSETQ. The CDR3 contains 16 residues. Trimming cost V 4 bases and J 0 bases, with 14 bases left between them. The CDR3 DNA follows: TGCGCCAGCAGCCCCGGAACAGGGTATAGCAATCAGCCCCAGCATTTT. It specifies CASSPGTGYSNQPQHF.

The chain couples TRBV5-1 to TRBJ1-2; 8 bases are shared with TRBD1. Germline V gives CDR1 SGHRS, CDR2 YFSETQ. The junction had 9 bases not matched to a gene; V was cut back by 7 bases and J by 4 bases. This CDR3 spans 14 amino acids. The CDR3 reads CASSLGQEIYGYTF. The CDR3 bases are TGCGCCAGCTCTCTGGGACAGGAGATCTATGGCTACACCTTC.

The V call is TRBV12-3 or TRBV12-4, the J call TRBJ2-7; 11 nucleotides align to TRBD2. CDR3 length equals 15 residues. V was clipped by 4 bases and J by 3 bases; unmatched bases: 5. CDR3 amino acids: CASSYRLAGNYEQYF. The CDR3 DNA reads as TGTGCCAGCAGTTATAGACTAGCGGGAAACTACGAGCAGTACTTC.

Note on this clonotype: A read error likely explains this, since a far larger clone differs by one base. This sequence joins TRBV7-2 and TRBJ2-3; 8 bases fit TRBD1. The J segment lost 1 base and the V segment lost 6 bases, leaving 3 bases of the junction unmatched. Germline assignment: CDR1 SGHTA and CDR2 FQGNSA. This CDR3 has 14 amino acids. The CDR3 here is CASSGTGGTDTQYF. CDR3 nucleotides: TGTGCCAGCAGTGGGACAGGAGGCACAGATACGCAGTATTTT.

This clonotype turned up a few times. The J gene is TRBJ2-4, the V gene TRBV4-1; 9 nucleotides agree with TRBD2. The V gene end was trimmed by 0 bases and the J gene end by 8 bases; junction bases not matched to a gene: 11. Germline-derived CDR1 and CDR2 are MGHRA and YSYEKL. This CDR3 comprises 17 residues. CDR3 amino acids: CASSQDSRGSGRYIQYF. DNA of the CDR3: TGCGCCAGCAGCCAAGATAGCCGCGGTAGCGGGAGATACATTCAGTACTTC.

This chain uses TRBV11-1 with TRBJ1-5, with a weak D call TRBD1 (5 bases). Germline CDR1 and CDR2: SGHAT and FQDESV (reference sequence). The CDR3 spans 15 residues. The germline V and J ends were trimmed by 2 bases and 3 bases, with 11 bases remaining between them. CDR3 region: CASSLSQGANQPQHF. The DNA for the CDR3 is TGTGCCAGCAGCTTATCTCAGGGTGCCAATCAGCCCCAGCATTTT.

This clonotype was seen a handful of times. The J gene is TRBJ1-3, the V gene TRBV15; possibly TRBD1 for D (6 bases). The germline CDR1 and CDR2 sequences are LNHNV and YYDKDF (reference sequence). The V end lost 3 bases, the J end lost 0 bases, and 6 bases lay between the germline ends. The CDR3 has 14 residues. The CDR3 DNA reads as TGTGCCACCAGCAGGGACAGCTCTGGAAACACCATATATTTT. It specifies CATSRDSSGNTIYF.

This clonotype was picked up many times. The CDR3 region is CASSLGQGIAGELFF. The CDR3 coding sequence is TGTGCCAGCAGTTTAGGCCAGGGGATAGCCGGGGAGCTGTTTTTT. The gene calls are TRBV12-3 or TRBV12-4 and TRBJ2-2, with TRBD1 as a possible D gene (6 bases). V gave up 1 base and J gave up 6 bases, with 12 bases separating them. The CDR3 extends over 15 amino acids.

V usage is TRBV4-2 and J usage is TRBJ1-1, with D maybe TRBD1 (5 bases). CDR1 and CDR2 from the germline V gene are LGHNA and YNFKEQ. V lost 0 bases and J 4 bases, leaving 9 bases between the germline ends. This CDR3 spans 14 amino acids. The CDR3 spells CASSQEGRGTEAFF. The CDR3 bases are TGTGCCAGCAGCCAAGAAGGGAGGGGCACTGAAGCTTTCTTT.

The rearrangement joins TRBV6-1 to TRBJ2-2; D possibly uses TRBD1 or TRBD2 (5 bases each). CDR1 MNHNS and CDR2 SASEGT come from the germline V gene. The CDR3 sequence is 15 residues long. Trimming removed 5 bases from V and 8 bases from J, with 18 bases in between. CDR3 sequence reads: CASSTGTSPTGELFF. The CDR3 bases are TGTGCCAGCAGTACCGGGACCTCACCCACGGGGGAGCTGTTTTTT.

This clonotype was counted between two and nine times. J is TRBJ2-5 and V is TRBV20-1; tentatively, D is TRBD1 or TRBD2 (5 bases each). The V and J ends lost 8 bases and 5 bases respectively, with 15 bases between them. Germline V lookup: CDR1 DFQATT, CDR2 SNEGSKA (reference sequence). The CDR3 is made up of 12 amino acids. This CDR3 is CSPLGARETQYF. The CDR3 region has the DNA TGCAGTCCCCTCGGGGCGCGGGAGACCCAGTACTTC.

This clonotype was seen ten or more times. The genes are TRBV7-9 and TRBJ2-5; no reliable D call. The CDR3 is 16 amino acids. Germline V lookup: CDR1 SEHNR, CDR2 FQNEAQ (reference sequence). Trimming removed 5 bases from V and 5 bases from J, with 21 bases in between. CDR3 region: CASSPSRVARSETQYF. DNA of the CDR3: TGTGCCAGCAGCCCCTCGCGCGTTGCTAGATCGGAGACCCAGTACTTC.

The chain uses TRBV14 and TRBJ1-3; no reliable D call. Per the germline V gene, CDR1 is SGHDN and CDR2 is FVKESK. V lost 0 bases, J lost 0 bases, and 9 bases lay in between. The CDR3 is 16 amino acids. This chain's CDR3 is CASSQERFSSGNTIYF. Written as DNA, the CDR3 is TGTGCCAGCAGCCAAGAGCGATTCTCCTCTGGAAACACCATATATTTT.

As concerns this clonotype: This may come from a read error, since a much larger clone is one base off. The chain uses TRBV5-1 and TRBJ2-3; the D gene is possibly TRBD1 (6 bases). The V gene's germline CDR1 is SGHRS and CDR2 YFSETQ. The CDR3 is made up of 13 amino acids. CDR3 amino acids: CTSTGQNTDTQYF. DNA of the CDR3: TGCACCAGCACCGGACAGAACACAGATACGCAGTATTTT.

The V call is TRBV14, the J call TRBJ2-1, with 7 nucleotides matching TRBD2. The V gene's germline CDR1 is SGHDN and CDR2 FVKESK. Trimming at V came to 1 base and at J to 4 bases, leaving 4 bases not matched to a gene. The CDR3 is 15 amino acids. The CDR3 loop reads CASSQVASGYNEQFF. CDR3 nucleotides: TGTGCCAGCAGCCAAGTGGCTAGCGGTTACAATGAGCAGTTCTTC.

The gene calls are TRBV20-1 and TRBJ2-7, with D possibly TRBD2 on 5 matching bases. Trimming stripped 2 bases from V and 4 bases from J, with 15 bases between. In germline, CDR1 is DFQATT, CDR2 SNEGSKA (reference sequence). CDR3 length: 14 residues. The CDR3: CSARMAGRDYEQYF. The CDR3 DNA sequence: TGCAGTGCTAGAATGGCGGGCCGGGATTACGAGCAGTACTTC.

A few counts support this clonotype. J is TRBJ2-7 and V is TRBV20-1; maybe TRBD2 (6 bases). V lost 3 bases and J lost 0, with 12 bases in between. The germline V gene encodes CDR1 DFQATT and CDR2 SNEGSKA (reference sequence). CDR3 length: 14 amino acids. This chain's CDR3 is CSASRDSNSYEQYF. As DNA, the CDR3 is TGCAGTGCTAGCCGGGACTCGAACTCCTACGAGCAGTACTTC.

CDR3 protein: CASSLSDINYGYTF. In DNA, the CDR3 is TGTGCCAGCAGTCTCAGCGATATAAACTATGGCTACACCTTC. The genes are TRBV28 and TRBJ1-2; D gene ambiguous. This CDR3 is 14 amino acids long. Germline V CDR1 and CDR2: MDHEN, SYDVKM. V shed 5 bases and J shed 2 bases, with 12 bases lying between them.

Turning to this clonotype: No conserved phenylalanine or tryptophan ends this CDR3, so it is likely a read error. The V and J genes are TRBV2 and TRBJ2-3; D might be TRBD1 (6 bases). The germline V and J ends were trimmed by 5 bases and 2 bases, with 14 bases remaining between them. Germline-derived CDR1 and CDR2 are SNHLY and FYNNEI. The CDR3 contains 15 residues. The CDR3 here is CASSTTGTNTDTQYS. The CDR3 DNA follows: TGTGCCAGCAGTACCACCGGGACAAACACAGATACGCAGTATTCT.

In its sample, this clonotype was seen a few times. V and J are TRBV29-1 and TRBJ1-3; D gene uncertain. V lost 3 bases, J lost 0 bases, and 3 bases lay in between. Germline V CDR1 and CDR2: SQVTM, ANQGSEA. The CDR3 is 12 amino acids. Here the CDR3 reads CSVDTSGNTIYF. DNA of the CDR3: TGCAGCGTTGACACCTCTGGAAACACCATATATTTT.

The chain recombines TRBV20-1 with TRBJ2-7; TRBD1 matches 8 bases. In germline, CDR1 is DFQATT, CDR2 SNEGSKA (reference sequence). CDR3 length: 16 amino acids. V shed 0 bases, J shed 8 bases, and the junction held 15 bases outside the gene matches. This CDR3 reads CSARDYGPQGANQQYF. The DNA for the CDR3 is TGCAGTGCTAGAGATTATGGGCCGCAGGGGGCCAACCAGCAGTACTTC.

This clonotype was counted a few times. This chain connects TRBV6-1 to TRBJ2-7, with D perhaps being TRBD1 or TRBD2 (5 bases each). Trimming removed 4 bases from V and 2 bases from J, with 12 bases in between. The CDR3 is 14 residues long. Looked up from germline, CDR1 is MNHNS and CDR2 is SASEGT. The CDR3 region is CASSARDGTYEQYF. CDR3 sequence (DNA): TGTGCCAGCAGTGCTCGGGACGGCACCTACGAGCAGTACTTC.

This clonotype was seen only a few times. The chain is built from TRBV20-1 and TRBJ2-3; TRBD1 might be the D (6 bases). From germline, CDR1 is DFQATT and CDR2 SNEGSKA (reference sequence). V was shortened by 1 base and J by 7 bases, with 15 bases between the two germline ends. This CDR3 contains 14 residues. CDR3 region: CSARAARGINTQYF. The CDR3 bases are TGCAGTGCTAGAGCGGCCAGGGGAATTAATACGCAGTATTTT.

The chain recombines TRBV5-1 with TRBJ1-1; D is uncertain. In germline, CDR1 is SGHRS, CDR2 YFSETQ. The V end was cut by 0 bases, the J end by 0 bases, with 3 bases between. The CDR3 totals 13 residues. As DNA, the CDR3 is TGCGCCAGCAGCTTGGTCTTGAACACTGAAGCTTTCTTT. Residues: CASSLVLNTEAFF.

This sequence joins TRBV12-3 or TRBV12-4 and TRBJ1-4, with D unresolved. The CDR3 has 12 amino acids. Trimming removed 3 bases at V and 7 bases at J, with 6 bases between. The CDR3 loop is CASSFSGEKLFF. In nucleotides, the CDR3 is TGTGCCAGCAGTTTTTCCGGTGAAAAACTGTTTTTT.

This clonotype was observed a handful of times. The V and J genes are TRBV29-1 and TRBJ2-2; TRBD1 aligns across 9 bases. J was trimmed by 6 bases and V by 6 bases; bases with no gene match: 2. The germline gives CDR1 SQVTM, CDR2 ANQGSEA. This CDR3 has 12 residues. For the CDR3, the DNA is TGCAGCGTAGGACAGGGGTCCGGGGAGCTGTTTTTT. Translating gives CSVGQGSGELFF.